These T cell receptor beta chains were read from a single sample in a study of blood T cell repertoires in COVID-19. The assay was immunoSEQ multiplex PCR, and TCRdb's table has in-frame clones only and misses some. The profile covers roughly 410,000 clones, with around 87% appearing a single time and roughly 2% taken by the ten largest. Input material: peripheral blood. All receptors derive from a woman aged 55-70 years with COVID-19, enrolled during active disease. Both conserved end residues are part of each CDR3.

j_call,v_call,cdr3_aa
TRBJ1-4,TRBV10-3,CAISAGEKLFF
TRBJ2-3,TRBV18,CASSPTGGADTQYF
TRBJ2-1,TRBV28,CASSSPGTSSYNEQFF
TRBJ1-1,TRBV12-5,CASGLSTGTQVIGAFF
TRBJ2-5,TRBV14,CASSPLGSQETQYF
TRBJ2-1,TRBV28,CASSLLVNEQFF
TRBJ1-1,TRBV15,CATSRVEANTEAFF
TRBJ2-1,TRBV6-6,CASSSPMIQPKRGGTHNEQFF
TRBJ1-6,TRBV5-1,CASRAGNGDNSPLHF
TRBJ2-3,TRBV4-1,CASSQASTDTQYF
TRBJ2-3,TRBV19,CASSPDPGGWGTDTQYF
TRBJ1-1,TRBV5-1,CASSHERGANSPSEAFF
TRBJ1-4,TRBV28,CASLTGGPNEKLFF
TRBJ2-1,TRBV7-2,CASSLVSSYNEQFF
TRBJ1-2,TRBV7-2,CASSLATGDRWGYTF
TRBJ2-7,TRBV9,CASSAPGGSYEQYF
TRBJ1-2,TRBV28,CASSSRGHHGYTF
TRBJ1-4,TRBV28,CASSPGGRNEKLFF
TRBJ1-3,TRBV10-3,CAISESLPGAGNTIYF
TRBJ1-5,TRBV19,CASSIIRGATGNSNQPQHF
TRBJ1-1,TRBV10-1,CASRDRLNTEAFF
TRBJ2-3,TRBV10-2,CASSESRWRGGPDTQYF
TRBJ1-1,TRBV24-1,CATSDPSMNTEAFF
TRBJ1-4,TRBV13,CASSSWDRANEKLFF
TRBJ1-1,TRBV18,CASSAGNTEAFF
TRBJ1-1,TRBV30,CAWTLQGNAEAFF
TRBJ2-7,TRBV6-5,CASSQPGTLTYEQYF
TRBJ1-3,TRBV4-1,CASSQVGGGLSSGNTIYF
TRBJ2-1,TRBV4-2,CASSQDRGGGSYNEQFF
TRBJ2-2,TRBV5-1,CASSLVPGADGELFF
TRBJ1-1,TRBV7-3,CASSLFALTSGQGGVGTEAFF
TRBJ1-4,TRBV6-5,CASSRGFGEKLFF
TRBJ1-4,TRBV6-1,CASSEARAGGREKLFF
TRBJ2-7,TRBV5-5,CASSRTGSSYEQYF
TRBJ1-2,TRBV30,CAWTRTGNYGYTF
TRBJ2-7,TRBV4-1,CASSQGGSGVYEQYF
TRBJ2-3,TRBV9,CASNRDYLDTQYF
TRBJ1-1,TRBV7-9,CASSTGGLFSEAFF
TRBJ1-5,TRBV6-5,CASRGPGQHQPQHF
TRBJ2-2,TRBV4-1,CASSQNSGGDTGELFF
TRBJ2-3,TRBV6-5,CASSYGDRGGADTQYF
TRBJ1-4,TRBV7-9,CASSPGTGYGTNEKLFF
TRBJ1-2,TRBV3-1/TRBV3-2,CASSADRAYGYTF
TRBJ2-5,TRBV7-9,CASSLAQKETQYF
TRBJ2-3,TRBV5-1,CASSLGHLARDTQYF
TRBJ1-1,TRBV27,CASSPPLRAEAFF
TRBJ1-2,TRBV28,CASNLGQGMYGYTF
TRBJ2-5,TRBV5-4,CASREGSAVDQYF
TRBJ1-1,TRBV2,CASSEKRAEAFF
TRBJ1-2,TRBV7-9,CASSSQRQGYYGYTF
TRBJ1-6,TRBV7-2,CASSLEQGTLVSLHF
TRBJ2-7,TRBV5-1,CASSMAGVAYEQYF
TRBJ1-5,TRBV6-5,CASSPTGEYQPQHF
TRBJ1-1,TRBV5-4,CASTQAGRGNTEAFF